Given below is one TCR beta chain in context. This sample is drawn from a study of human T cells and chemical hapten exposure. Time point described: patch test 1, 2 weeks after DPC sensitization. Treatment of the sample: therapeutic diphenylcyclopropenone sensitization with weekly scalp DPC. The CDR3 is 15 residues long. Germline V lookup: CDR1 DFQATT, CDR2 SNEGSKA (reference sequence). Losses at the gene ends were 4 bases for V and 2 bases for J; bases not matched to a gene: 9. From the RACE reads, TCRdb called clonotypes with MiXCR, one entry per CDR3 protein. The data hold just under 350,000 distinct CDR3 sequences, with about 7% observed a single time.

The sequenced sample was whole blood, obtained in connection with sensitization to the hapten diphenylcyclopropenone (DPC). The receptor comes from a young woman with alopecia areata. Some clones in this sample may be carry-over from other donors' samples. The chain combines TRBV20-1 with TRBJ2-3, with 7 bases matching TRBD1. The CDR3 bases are TGCAGTGCTATCGGGACAGCTAATCCCACAGATACGCAGTATTTT. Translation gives CSAIGTANPTDTQYF.